This paragraph covers one T cell receptor beta chain sequence. The sample belongs to a study of control samples from healthy donors and cancer patients. Some clones are missing from TCRdb's copy, which holds only in-frame ones; the method was immunoSEQ multiplex PCR. This table has over 90,000 clones, 90% to 95% appearing once. The V gene's germline CDR1 is MNHEY and CDR2 SVGEGT. With 3 bases removed from V and 4 bases from J, the gap between germline ends came to 10 bases. CDR3 length: 14 residues. The sample taken for sequencing was blood. This chain joins TRBV6-2 or TRBV6-3 and TRBJ1-5, with unresolved D. This sequence was found in a woman aged 18 to 35 in good health. The CDR3 DNA reads TGTGCCAGCAGTTATTACAGAAGGAATCAGCCCCAGCATTTT. Protein product: CASSYYRRNQPQHF.